The sequence of this TCR beta chain was determined in a study of blood T cell repertoires in COVID-19. Study context: The study drew acute and convalescent COVID-19 samples from the United States, Italy and Spain. In each case, the material was cDNA or gDNA derived from T cells, B-cell-depleted T cells, or PBMCs.

Germline CDR1 reads MDHEN; CDR2 reads SYDVKM. Deletions cut 5 bases from V and 1 base from J, with 15 bases between. CDR3 length: 15 amino acids. Per the original methods: Cell counts per sample came from amplifying reference gene primers. The method was immunoSEQ multiplex PCR; TCRdb's version includes in-frame clones alone and lacks a portion of them. The D gene and trimming were derived from the DNA, and the V and J assignments and clone size from that table. The table records 35,000 to 50,000 clones, about 88% of them present only once. The sequenced material came from peripheral blood. The chain joins TRBV28 to TRBJ2-7, with D perhaps TRBD1 (5 bases). This sequence was found in a human donor in a cohort sampled during active COVID-19. Here the CDR3 DNA reads TGTGCCAGCAGTACCCGACAGATTACTTCCTACGAGCAGTACTTC. Encoded protein: CASSTRQITSYEQYF.